The 27 T cell receptor beta chains below were found in one sample sequenced in a study of T-cell reconstitution after alpha-beta-depleted transplantation in children. The TCRbeta library was prepared with unique molecular identifiers. TCRdb processed the PCR reads anew with MiXCR; each CDR3 protein has one entry. The repertoire has about 580,000 distinct CDR3 sequences, 20% to 25% of them found once; the top ten carry about 14%. Source: PBMCs, mostly from graft donor cells, taken 360 days after TCRalphabeta/CD19-depleted stem cell transplant. Receptors originate from a boy less than two years old who had a stem cell transplant for acute myeloid leukemia, so the T cells may come from the graft donor.

This clonotype appeared many times. The CDR3 is CSAASGGEYEQYV. For the CDR3, the DNA is TGCAGTGCGGCTAGCGGGGGGGAATACGAGCAGTACGTC. The rearrangement links TRBV20-1 to TRBJ2-7; TRBD2 agrees at 12 bases. This CDR3 has 13 residues. The germline V gene has CDR1 DFQATT and CDR2 SNEGSKA (reference sequence). The J segment lost 4 bases and the V segment lost 6 bases, leaving 4 bases of the junction unmatched.

J is TRBJ2-7 and V is TRBV29-1; TRBD1 aligns across 11 bases. CDR3 length: 14 residues. The germline gives CDR1 SQVTM, CDR2 ANQGSEA. Losses at the gene ends were 6 bases for V and 0 bases for J; bases not matched to a gene: 4. The chain's CDR3 is CSVTGTGGSYEQYF. The CDR3 DNA sequence: TGCAGCGTGACCGGGACAGGGGGCTCCTACGAGCAGTACTTC.

This clonotype occurred many times. The chain couples TRBV20-1 to TRBJ2-7; TRBD1 agrees at 7 bases. There are 13 residues in the CDR3. The trim removed 5 bases at V and 1 base at J, leaving 5 bases unmatched. Germline CDR1 and CDR2: DFQATT and SNEGSKA (reference sequence). The CDR3 sequence is CSAAGTASYEQYV. The CDR3 region has the DNA TGCAGTGCTGCCGGGACAGCTTCCTACGAGCAGTACGTC.

This clonotype appeared a few times. The chain links TRBV6-1 to TRBJ1-4; 7 nucleotides agree with TRBD1. The germline V gene encodes CDR1 MNHNS and CDR2 SASEGT. CDR3 length: 14 amino acids. The J segment lost 6 bases and the V segment lost 4 bases, leaving 5 bases of the junction unmatched. CDR3 in amino acids: CASSARGPDEKLFF. CDR3 coding DNA: TGTGCCAGCAGTGCTAGGGGGCCTGATGAAAAACTGTTTTTT.

This CDR3 reads CASSSASGGWYEQYV. CDR3 nucleotide sequence: TGTGCCAGCAGCTCAGCTAGCGGGGGGTGGTACGAGCAGTACGTC. V gene TRBV7-2 combines with J gene TRBJ2-7; TRBD2 matches at 11 bases. V was clipped by 4 bases and J by 4 bases; unmatched bases: 6. The CDR3 contains 15 residues. Germline CDR1 reads SGHTA; CDR2 reads FQGNSA.

The V call is TRBV20-1, the J call TRBJ1-3; TRBD1 aligns across 7 bases. The CDR3 has 15 residues. Per the germline V gene, CDR1 is DFQATT and CDR2 is SNEGSKA (reference sequence). With 6 bases clipped from V and 4 bases from J, the junction kept 12 bases outside the gene matches. CDR3 DNA: TGCAGTGCAACGGACAGGTTCATGGCCGGAAACACCATATATTTT. This codes for CSATDRFMAGNTIYF.

This chain uses TRBV15 with TRBJ2-7; 9 positions match TRBD1. The CDR3 runs to 17 residues. Trimming at V came to 4 bases and at J to 4 bases, leaving 14 bases not matched to a gene. CDR1 LNHNV and CDR2 YYDKDF come from the germline V gene (reference sequence). The CDR3 sequence: CATSTSGTGPVAYEQYF. Written as DNA, the CDR3 is TGTGCCACCAGCACCTCAGGGACAGGGCCCGTAGCATACGAGCAGTACTTC.

This clonotype was seen ten or more times. This chain links TRBV29-1 with TRBJ2-5; a possible D gene is TRBD1 (6 bases). Germline assignment: CDR1 SQVTM and CDR2 ANQGSEA. The CDR3 length is 15 residues. Trimming left V 1 base short and J 1 base short, with 13 bases between. The DNA of the CDR3 is TGCAGCGTTGAAGGGGGACACCTACTCCAAGAGACCCAGTACTTC. Its translation is CSVEGGHLLQETQYF.

The chain links TRBV20-1 to TRBJ2-7; perhaps TRBD2 as D (7 bases). The length of the CDR3 is 12 residues. Germline V gene data show CDR1 as DFQATT and CDR2 as SNEGSKA (reference sequence). V lost 5 bases to trimming and J lost 3 bases, with 11 bases between them. The CDR3 region is CSAGGGLYEQYF. The CDR3 bases are TGCAGTGCTGGGGGGGGGCTCTACGAGCAGTACTTC.

This clonotype was counted at least ten times. This sequence joins TRBV15 and TRBJ2-3; D possibly uses TRBD1 or TRBD2 (6 bases each). The CDR3 totals 16 residues. Per germline, CDR1 LNHNV and CDR2 YYDKDF (reference sequence). The V end was cut by 5 bases, the J end by 1 base, with 16 bases between. The CDR3 region has the DNA TGTGCCACCAGCTCCTACGGGGGCACTCGCACAGATACGCAGTATTTT. It yields the protein CATSSYGGTRTDTQYF. The complete variable domain, with remaining parts taken from reference TRBV15 and TRBJ2-3, reads DAMVIQNPRYQVTQFGKPVTLSCSQTLNHNVMYWYQQKSSQAPKLLFHYYDKDFNNEADTPDNFQSRRPNTSFCFLDIRSPGLGDTAMYLCATSSYGGTRTDTQYFGPGTRLTVL.

In regard to this clonotype: A single base separates this from a much larger clone, so it may be a read error. The V gene is TRBV29-1, the J gene TRBJ1-1, with D possibly matching TRBD1 (5 bases). The V gene lost 5 bases and the J gene lost 8 bases, with 18 bases spanning the gap. The length of the CDR3 is 13 residues. Germline V gene data show CDR1 as SQVTM and CDR2 as ANQGSEA. CDR3 DNA: TGCAGCGTTACAGGAAGGGTGAACCCCGAAGCTTTCTTT. Its protein is CSVTGRVNPEAFF.

Comments on this clonotype: A read error may explain this, as a much larger clone is one base away. J is TRBJ2-1 and V is TRBV12-3 or TRBV12-4; 8 bases line up with TRBD2. The CDR3 runs to 14 residues. Trimming removed 5 bases from V and 2 bases from J; junction bases left unmatched: 2. The CDR3 nucleotides are TGTGCCAGCAGTCCCGGGGGGGCCTACAATGAGCAGTTCTTC. Translating gives CASSPGGAYNEQFF.

This chain connects TRBV20-1 to TRBJ2-1; weak D call: TRBD2 (7 bases). CDR1 and CDR2 (germline): DFQATT, SNEGSKA (reference sequence). The CDR3 covers 14 residues. The CDR3 is CSLQPGGPYNEQFF. CDR3 nucleotides: TGCAGCCTACAACCCGGGGGGCCCTACAATGAGCAGTTCTTC.

The table lists this clonotype with many counts. The rearrangement joins TRBV20-1 to TRBJ2-3; D is undetermined. V was trimmed by 1 base and J by 9 bases, leaving 8 bases between them. The CDR3 loop spans 11 amino acids. Germline V CDR1 and CDR2: DFQATT, SNEGSKA (reference sequence). This chain's CDR3 is CSARVVDTQYF. DNA of the CDR3: TGCAGTGCTAGAGTGGTCGACACGCAGTATTTT.

This clonotype appeared a few times. CDR3 coding DNA: TGTGCCAGCAGTAGACAGGAGGCGCGGGCCTACGAGCAGTACTTC. This codes for CASSRQEARAYEQYF. The chain employs TRBV12-3 or TRBV12-4 and TRBJ2-7; possible D gene TRBD1, 6 bases. The CDR3 is 15 amino acids. The V and J ends lost 5 bases and 2 bases respectively, with 16 bases between them.

CDR3: CASSKWSNQPQHF. The CDR3 DNA is TGTGCCAGCAGCAAATGGAGCAATCAGCCCCAGCATTTT. This chain uses TRBV28 with TRBJ1-5, with unresolved D. Looked up from germline, CDR1 is MDHEN and CDR2 is SYDVKM. V lost 6 bases and J 1 base, leaving 7 bases between the germline ends. The CDR3 contains 13 residues.

CDR3 sequence: CASSVGSRTDTQYF. The CDR3 DNA follows: TGTGCCAGCAGCGTCGGATCTCGCACAGATACGCAGTATTTT. The gene calls are TRBV9 and TRBJ2-3; D unresolved. V was pared by 2 bases and J by 1 base, with 8 bases between. Looked up from germline, CDR1 is SGDLS and CDR2 is YYNGEE. The CDR3 has 14 amino acids. Based on the CDR3 plus reference TRBV9 and TRBJ2-3, the full variable domain is DSGVTQTPKHLITATGQRVTLRCSPRSGDLSVYWYQQSLDQGLQFLIQYYNGEERAKGNILERFSAQQFPDLHSELNLSSLELGDSALYFCASSVGSRTDTQYFGPGTRLTVL.

The chain is built from TRBV25-1 and TRBJ1-2, with a tentative D call TRBD1 (6 bases). Germline V gene lookup returns CDR1 MGHDK and CDR2 SYGVNS. The CDR3 totals 12 residues. V was shortened by 8 bases and J by 4 bases, with 11 bases between the two germline ends. Written as DNA, the CDR3 is TGTGCCAGCGCTGAGGACAGCTATGGCTACACCTTC. This sequence encodes CASAEDSYGYTF.

This clonotype was observed a single time. V and J are TRBV7-6 and TRBJ2-2, with D unresolved. The germline V gene has CDR1 SGHVS and CDR2 FNYEAQ. This CDR3 contains 14 residues. With 5 bases removed from V and 1 base from J, the gap between germline ends came to 8 bases. CDR3 loop: CASSVRLNTGELFF. Here the CDR3 DNA reads TGTGCCAGCAGCGTGAGACTGAACACCGGGGAGCTGTTTTTT.

This clonotype was detected ten times or more. The chain recombines TRBV24-1 with TRBJ1-3; D gene unclear. The CDR3 is 11 residues long. From germline, CDR1 is KGHDR and CDR2 SFDVKD. V lost 9 bases and J 2 bases, leaving 4 bases between the germline ends. The CDR3 DNA reads as TGTGCCACCGGCGCTGGAAACACCATATATTTT. Amino acids: CATGAGNTIYF.

A few counts support this clonotype. The V call is TRBV12-3 or TRBV12-4, the J call TRBJ1-1; a possible D gene is TRBD1 (6 bases). The V end lost 4 bases, the J end lost 4 bases, and 13 bases lay between the germline ends. CDR3 length: 14 amino acids. The CDR3 sequence: CASSWRGGSTEAFF. Written as DNA, the CDR3 is TGTGCCAGCAGTTGGAGGGGGGGGAGCACTGAAGCTTTCTTT.

The rearrangement uses TRBV5-1 and TRBJ2-1; the D gene is possibly TRBD1 (6 bases). Germline V gene sequence: CDR1 SGHRS, CDR2 YFSETQ. The CDR3 has 16 amino acids. V was shortened by 4 bases and J by 4 bases, with 18 bases between the two germline ends. The CDR3 spells CASSVPHGTPYNEQFF. DNA for the CDR3: TGCGCCAGCAGCGTTCCGCACGGGACACCATACAATGAGCAGTTCTTC. The whole variable domain, filled in from reference TRBV5-1 and TRBJ2-1, reads KAGVTQTPRYLIKTRGQQVTLSCSPISGHRSVSWYQQTPGQGLQFLFEYFSETQRNKGNFPGRFSGRQFSNSRSEMNVSTLELGDSALYLCASSVPHGTPYNEQFFGPGTRLTVL.

The chain combines TRBV15 with TRBJ2-7; no clear D. The CDR3 totals 13 residues. In germline, CDR1 is LNHNV, CDR2 YYDKDF (reference sequence). Deletions cut 1 base from V and 3 bases from J, with 7 bases between. The CDR3 nucleotides read TGTGCCACCAGCAGAGCAAGCTTCTACGAGCAGTACGTC. Translation gives CATSRASFYEQYV.

The genes are TRBV20-1 and TRBJ2-1; 8 bases align to TRBD2. V dropped 0 bases and J dropped 6; count of bases not matched to a gene: 10. CDR1 and CDR2 (germline): DFQATT, SNEGSKA (reference sequence). The CDR3 sequence is 16 residues long. CDR3 sequence: CSARDYRAGGRNEQFF. In nucleotides, the CDR3 is TGCAGTGCTAGAGATTATCGGGCGGGGGGCCGCAATGAGCAGTTCTTC.

The J gene is TRBJ2-2, the V gene TRBV6-2 or TRBV6-3; D is perhaps TRBD2 (8 bases). CDR3 length: 22 residues. The germline V gene encodes CDR1 MNHEY and CDR2 SVGEGT. V gave up 2 bases and J gave up 4 bases, with 32 bases separating them. The CDR3 nucleotides read TGTGCCAGCAGTTACCTCCCGGGGGGGGGACAGAAGCGGAACGGAGCCACCGGGGAGCTGTTTTTT. This codes for CASSYLPGGGQKRNGATGELFF.

The chain employs TRBV9 and TRBJ2-1; tentatively, D is TRBD2 (6 bases). The CDR3 is 21 amino acids. The V and J ends lost 4 bases and 1 base respectively, with 30 bases between them. Germline-derived CDR1 and CDR2 are SGDLS and YYNGEE. The CDR3 protein is CASSSTRTPSFGGVSYNEQFF. CDR3 DNA: TGTGCCAGCAGCTCAACTCGGACACCATCATTCGGAGGGGTATCCTACAATGAGCAGTTCTTC.

The chain couples TRBV5-1 to TRBJ2-1; D uncertain. Germline V gene sequence: CDR1 SGHRS, CDR2 YFSETQ. V shed 2 bases and J shed 4 bases, with 10 bases lying between them. This CDR3 is built from 14 residues. Here the CDR3 DNA reads TGCGCCAGCAGCTTACATTCGGGTTACAATGAGCAGTTCTTC. This sequence encodes CASSLHSGYNEQFF.